The 30 T cell receptor beta chains below come from one sample, sequenced in a study of human T cells and chemical hapten exposure. TCRdb reprocessed the RACE reads with MiXCR, giving one entry per CDR3 protein. There are under 300,000 distinct CDR3 sequences in the sample; around 9.3% occur only once, and less than 3% lies in the top ten. Time point meaning: pre-sensitization, week 0. Treatment meaning: therapeutic diphenylcyclopropenone sensitization with weekly scalp DPC. Sequencing was performed on whole blood, taken in connection with sensitization to the hapten diphenylcyclopropenone (DPC). These receptors were collected from a woman aged 40 to 50 with alopecia areata. Some clones in this sample may be carry-over from other donors' samples.

The chain joins TRBV28 to TRBJ2-7, with D tentatively TRBD2 (6 bases). Germline values: CDR1 MDHEN, CDR2 SYDVKM. Between the trimmed V and J ends, which lost 5 bases and 5 bases, there was a span of 10 bases. The CDR3 has 12 amino acids. CDR3 DNA sequence: TGTGCCAGCAGTGCGGGACTTCACGAGCAGTACTTC. Its protein product is CASSAGLHEQYF.

Only a few counts were recorded for this clonotype. The rearrangement uses TRBV27 and TRBJ1-4, with a weak D call TRBD1 (5 bases). The CDR3 has 15 residues. Germline V lookup: CDR1 MNHEY, CDR2 SMNVEV (reference sequence). The ends were cut back, 2 bases at V and 6 bases at J, with 13 bases in the middle. CDR3 sequence reads: CASSLIQGRDEKLFF. CDR3 nucleotides: TGTGCCAGCAGTTTAATCCAGGGAAGAGATGAAAAACTGTTTTTT.

The V and J genes are TRBV7-2 and TRBJ2-5; 8 nucleotides match TRBD2. Looked up from germline, CDR1 is SGHTA and CDR2 is FQGNSA. J gave up 5 bases and V 2 bases, and 7 bases lay outside the gene matches. The CDR3 has 15 residues. The CDR3 coding sequence is TGTGCCAGCAGCTTACCCGTTAGCGGGACTGAGACCCAGTACTTC. Amino acids: CASSLPVSGTETQYF. The complete variable domain, with remaining parts taken from reference TRBV7-2 and TRBJ2-5, reads GAGVSQSPSNKVTEKGKDVELRCDPISGHTALYWYRQSLGQGLEFLIYFQGNSAPDKSGLPSDRFSAERTGGSVSTLTIQRTQQEDSAVYLCASSLPVSGTETQYFGPGTRLLVL.

This chain links TRBV28 with TRBJ2-3, with D perhaps TRBD1 or TRBD2 (6 bases each). The CDR3 runs 16 residues. V gave up 3 bases and J gave up 4 bases, with 17 bases separating them. The germline V gene encodes CDR1 MDHEN and CDR2 SYDVKM. The CDR3 DNA reads TGTGCCAGCAGTTTTTTTGGGGCAGGGGAGGCAGATACGCAGTATTTT. Residues: CASSFFGAGEADTQYF.

This clonotype has only a few counts. This sequence joins TRBV7-2 and TRBJ2-2; D is possibly TRBD2 (6 bases). This CDR3 is 14 amino acids long. Trimming removed 5 bases at V and 5 bases at J, with 12 bases between. Per the germline V gene, CDR1 is SGHTA and CDR2 is FQGNSA. The CDR3 loop is CASSPFAGTGELFF. The CDR3, as DNA: TGTGCCAGCAGCCCCTTCGCGGGGACCGGGGAGCTGTTTTTT.

The sample holds a few counts of this clonotype. J is TRBJ1-1 and V is TRBV25-1, with 8 bases that match TRBD1. Germline assignment: CDR1 MGHDK and CDR2 SYGVNS. V lost 6 bases, J lost 6 bases, and 9 bases stayed unmatched. The CDR3 totals 14 residues. The CDR3: CASSPTGGIAEAFF. CDR3 in DNA: TGTGCCAGCAGCCCTACAGGGGGAATAGCTGAAGCTTTCTTT.

This clonotype was counted only a few times. V usage is TRBV25-1 and J usage is TRBJ2-7, with 7 bases identical to TRBD1. This CDR3 has 13 residues. CDR1 is MGHDK, CDR2 SYGVNS, per germline. V trimming: 3 bases; J trimming: 6 bases; junction bases outside the gene matches: 5. CDR3 sequence: CASSDSPGGEQYF. The CDR3 nucleotides are TGTGCCAGCAGTGATTCCCCAGGGGGCGAGCAGTACTTC.

This clonotype came up a few times. J is TRBJ2-7 and V is TRBV6-2 or TRBV6-3; 9 positions agree with TRBD1. J lost 5 bases, V lost 8 bases, and 10 bases had no gene match. The CDR3 has 14 amino acids. Germline V lookup: CDR1 MNHEY, CDR2 SVGEGT. The CDR3 nucleotides are TGTGCCAGCGGACACCGGGACAGGGCGAACGAGCAGTACTTC. Encoded protein: CASGHRDRANEQYF.

This chain connects TRBV6-1 to TRBJ2-7, with TRBD1 identical over 8 bases. Germline V gene lookup returns CDR1 MNHNS and CDR2 SASEGT. Germline trimming cut 2 bases from V and 2 bases from J; bases unmatched to any gene: 11. The CDR3 is 17 amino acids. The CDR3 sequence: CASSERGQDHHTYEQYF. The CDR3 DNA reads as TGTGCCAGCAGTGAAAGGGGACAGGACCATCACACCTACGAGCAGTACTTC.

This clonotype has more than one count but fewer than ten. The chain has TRBV7-9 and TRBJ1-1, with D possibly TRBD1 on 5 matching bases. Germline CDR1 is SEHNR and CDR2 is FQNEAQ (reference sequence). The V end was cut by 10 bases, the J end by 1 base, with 10 bases between. The CDR3 has 12 residues. CDR3 DNA sequence: TGTGCCATCTTGGACACGAACACTGAAGCTTTCTTT. Its translation: CAILDTNTEAFF.

In its sample, this clonotype was seen a few times. The chain uses TRBV29-1 and TRBJ2-7; D is unclear. Trimming removed 4 bases at V and 0 bases at J, with 10 bases between. Germline CDR1 SQVTM, CDR2 ANQGSEA. The CDR3 spans 13 residues. CDR3 coding DNA: TGCAGCGTTGTGAGCCCAAACTCCTACGAGCAGTACTTC. This translates into CSVVSPNSYEQYF.

The chain carries TRBV2 and TRBJ2-2; 7 nucleotides agree with TRBD2. Trimming took 8 bases from V and 3 from J; bases not matched to a gene: 9. CDR1 is SNHLY, CDR2 FYNNEI, per germline. The CDR3 covers 15 residues. As DNA, the CDR3 is TGTGCCAGCGGTATCGCTAGCGGTTACACCGGGGAGCTGTTTTTT. Translating gives CASGIASGYTGELFF.

This clonotype was recorded a few times. The CDR3 loop is CASSFTPLYRREAKNIQYF. CDR3 nucleotide sequence: TGTGCCAGCAGCTTCACCCCTTTGTACAGGAGGGAGGCCAAAAACATTCAGTACTTC. This rearrangement joins TRBV7-2 to TRBJ2-4; D is perhaps TRBD2 (6 bases). The V gene lost 3 bases and the J gene lost 1 base, with 22 bases spanning the gap. The CDR3 runs 19 residues. The germline CDR1 and CDR2 sequences are SGHTA and FQGNSA. The variable domain in full, completed from reference TRBV7-2 and TRBJ2-4, reads GAGVSQSPSNKVTEKGKDVELRCDPISGHTALYWYRQSLGQGLEFLIYFQGNSAPDKSGLPSDRFSAERTGGSVSTLTIQRTQQEDSAVYLCASSFTPLYRREAKNIQYFGAGTRLSVL.

This clonotype has only a few counts. The chain combines TRBV28 with TRBJ2-7; 7 nucleotides align to TRBD2. The germline gives CDR1 MDHEN, CDR2 SYDVKM. CDR3 length: 15 residues. V lost 3 bases to trimming and J lost 2 bases; unmatched junction nucleotides: 7. CDR3 DNA sequence: TGTGCCAGCAGTTTGGGTGCTAGCGGCGCCTACGAGCAGTACTTC. Amino acid sequence: CASSLGASGAYEQYF.

This clonotype appeared a few times. The rearrangement links TRBV20-1 to TRBJ2-7, with 7 bases aligning to TRBD1. V shed 5 bases, J shed 3 bases, and the junction held 10 bases outside the gene matches. The germline CDR1 and CDR2 sequences are DFQATT and SNEGSKA (reference sequence). The CDR3 consists of 14 residues. This chain's CDR3 is CSAATGNLDYEQYF. The DNA for the CDR3 is TGCAGTGCTGCGACAGGGAATCTGGACTACGAGCAGTACTTC.

This clonotype was seen only a few times. V usage is TRBV7-9 and J usage is TRBJ2-3; 10 bases are a match to TRBD2. The germline gives CDR1 SEHNR, CDR2 FQNEAQ (reference sequence). The length of the CDR3 is 16 residues. V lost 4 bases, J lost 2 bases, and 6 bases stayed unmatched. The CDR3 sequence: CASSSGSGRVTDTQYF. For the CDR3, the DNA is TGTGCCAGCAGCTCAGGGAGCGGGAGGGTCACAGATACGCAGTATTTT.

This clonotype has a handful of counts. The chain recombines TRBV9 with TRBJ2-1, with 10 nucleotides matching TRBD2. The CDR3 runs 17 residues. Per germline, CDR1 SGDLS and CDR2 YYNGEE. The J segment lost 1 base and the V segment lost 3 bases, leaving 7 bases of the junction unmatched. In DNA form, the CDR3 reads TGTGCCAGCAGCGCAGGAAGGGGACTAGCGTCCTACAATGAGCAGTTCTTC. Translating it yields CASSAGRGLASYNEQFF.

J is TRBJ2-1 and V is TRBV20-1; 7 nucleotides match TRBD2. CDR3 length: 15 amino acids. The junction had 14 bases not matched to a gene; V was cut back by 6 bases and J by 6 bases. Germline loops: CDR1 DFQATT, CDR2 SNEGSKA (reference sequence). The CDR3 loop reads CSANSGGRAVNEQFF. The CDR3 DNA follows: TGCAGTGCCAATTCGGGTGGGAGGGCGGTCAATGAGCAGTTCTTC.

There are a few counts of this clonotype. The chain employs TRBV7-2 and TRBJ2-1; the D gene is possibly TRBD2 (6 bases). Trimming stripped 5 bases from V and 14 bases from J, with 19 bases between. The CDR3 totals 13 residues. Per the germline V gene, CDR1 is SGHTA and CDR2 is FQGNSA. CDR3 sequence reads: CASSPAGARREFF. DNA for the CDR3: TGTGCCAGCAGCCCAGCGGGCGCCCGCCGGGAGTTCTTC.

This clonotype has just a few counts. This rearrangement joins TRBV7-2 to TRBJ2-1; D could derive from TRBD1 or TRBD2 (5 bases each). The CDR3 consists of 16 residues. CDR1 and CDR2 (germline): SGHTA, FQGNSA. Trimming cost V 6 bases and J 5 bases, with 20 bases left between them. For the CDR3, the DNA is TGTGCCAGCAGTCCCGCCGGGACCCTTGGGCACAATGAGCAGTTCTTC. Encoded protein: CASSPAGTLGHNEQFF.

This clonotype was seen ten or more times. The V gene is TRBV27, the J gene TRBJ2-5, with D maybe TRBD2 (6 bases). With 5 bases removed from V and 9 bases from J, the gap between germline ends came to 16 bases. The CDR3 covers 13 residues. Germline CDR1 MNHEY, CDR2 SMNVEV (reference sequence). The CDR3, as DNA: TGTGCCAGCAGTCCCCGCAAGGAGGGAGCCCAGTACTTC. Translated: CASSPRKEGAQYF.

The sample holds many counts of this clonotype. V usage is TRBV11-2 and J usage is TRBJ2-3, with a weak D call TRBD1 (5 bases). The CDR3 has 15 amino acids. Germline V CDR1 and CDR2: SGHAT, FQNNGV. V was shortened by 3 bases and J by 3 bases, with 13 bases between the two germline ends. In DNA, the CDR3 is TGTGCCAGCAGCTTCCTTGGTCCAGGGACAGATACGCAGTATTTT. Encoded protein: CASSFLGPGTDTQYF.

This chain connects TRBV12-3 or TRBV12-4 to TRBJ2-5; no reliable D call. V was clipped by 6 bases and J by 5 bases, with 10 bases between them. The CDR3 has 12 amino acids. CDR3 in amino acids: CASSSASETQYF. CDR3 DNA: TGTGCCAGCAGCTCGGCGTCGGAGACCCAGTACTTC.

This clonotype was seen a handful of times. J is TRBJ2-5 and V is TRBV7-3; 7 positions agree with TRBD2. Germline V gene data show CDR1 as SGHTA and CDR2 as FQGTGA. The CDR3 is 16 residues long. Trimming at V came to 6 bases and at J to 4 bases, leaving 14 bases not matched to a gene. The CDR3: CASRFGLVNVGETQYF. As DNA, the CDR3 is TGTGCCAGCAGGTTTGGACTAGTTAACGTGGGAGAGACCCAGTACTTC.

This clonotype came up many times. This chain uses TRBV7-3 with TRBJ1-1; no definite D call. CDR1 is SGHTA, CDR2 FQGTGA, per germline. The V and J ends lost 6 bases and 5 bases respectively, with 13 bases between them. This CDR3 is built from 13 residues. The CDR3 nucleotides read TGTGCCAGCAGGGCAAGGGATGGGACTGAAGCTTTCTTT. It translates to CASRARDGTEAFF.

This clonotype was seen only a few times. The chain's CDR3 is CSAQAVAGEQFF. CDR3 coding DNA: TGCAGTGCTCAGGCAGTTGCTGGTGAGCAGTTCTTC. The chain joins TRBV20-1 to TRBJ2-1; D remains ambiguous. The CDR3 extends over 12 amino acids. V shed 5 bases and J shed 9 bases, with 14 bases lying between them. Germline V gene data show CDR1 as DFQATT and CDR2 as SNEGSKA (reference sequence).

This clonotype was counted at least ten times. The chain combines TRBV7-2 with TRBJ2-1, with D perhaps matching TRBD2 (5 bases). V shed 1 base and J shed 4 bases, with 11 bases lying between them. This CDR3 has 15 amino acids. From germline, CDR1 is SGHTA and CDR2 FQGNSA. CDR3 region: CASSLGGFWYNEQFF. DNA of the CDR3: TGTGCCAGCAGCTTAGGAGGGTTTTGGTACAATGAGCAGTTCTTC.

This chain links TRBV5-7 with TRBJ2-7; D is ambiguous. Being an ORF, TRBV5-7 has a function that is uncertain. This CDR3 spans 13 amino acids. V shed 9 bases and J shed 4 bases, with 17 bases lying between them. Here the CDR3 DNA reads TGTGCCACCAACGCCGACTCGAAGTACGAGCAGTACTTC. It specifies CATNADSKYEQYF.

This clonotype was counted many times. This chain links TRBV18 with TRBJ2-5, with D perhaps matching TRBD2 (5 bases). Germline CDR1 is KGHSH and CDR2 is LQKENI. Trimming left V 6 bases short and J 2 bases short, with 19 bases between. The CDR3 consists of 16 residues. In nucleotides, the CDR3 is TGTGCCAGCTCCCCGAAGGTGGATGCGGGTCAAGAGACCCAGTACTTC. As protein: CASSPKVDAGQETQYF.

This clonotype has a handful of counts. The V call is TRBV10-3, the J call TRBJ2-1; TRBD2 is a possible D gene (6 bases). Germline V CDR1 and CDR2: ENHRY, SYGVKD. There are 12 residues in the CDR3. V lost 6 bases and J 4 bases, leaving 7 bases between the germline ends. The CDR3 sequence is CAIRRGYNEQFF. CDR3 DNA: TGTGCCATCAGGCGGGGATACAATGAGCAGTTCTTC.